This T cell receptor beta chain was recorded in a study of T-cell reconstitution after alpha-beta-depleted transplantation in children. The TCRbeta library incorporated unique molecular identifiers. TCRdb redid the calling of the PCR reads with MiXCR, one entry per CDR3 protein. This sample carries about 120,000 distinct CDR3 sequences, 10% of them seen once, and the ten largest clones take over 8%. This clonotype appeared many times. The CDR3 loop spans 15 amino acids. Trimming took off 2 bases at V and 1 base at J, with 12 bases between the two ends. Germline V gene lookup returns CDR1 SGHKS and CDR2 YYEKEE (reference sequence).

The chain uses TRBV5-5 and TRBJ2-5; D is ambiguous. This sequence was found in a human donor who donated a stem cell graft to a child with acute lymphoblastic leukemia. This material consisted of PBMCs from the stem cell graft donor, taken from the stem cell graft. This CDR3 is CASSLGPFPQETQYF. The CDR3 DNA reads TGTGCCAGCAGCTTAGGGCCCTTCCCCCAAGAGACCCAGTACTTC.